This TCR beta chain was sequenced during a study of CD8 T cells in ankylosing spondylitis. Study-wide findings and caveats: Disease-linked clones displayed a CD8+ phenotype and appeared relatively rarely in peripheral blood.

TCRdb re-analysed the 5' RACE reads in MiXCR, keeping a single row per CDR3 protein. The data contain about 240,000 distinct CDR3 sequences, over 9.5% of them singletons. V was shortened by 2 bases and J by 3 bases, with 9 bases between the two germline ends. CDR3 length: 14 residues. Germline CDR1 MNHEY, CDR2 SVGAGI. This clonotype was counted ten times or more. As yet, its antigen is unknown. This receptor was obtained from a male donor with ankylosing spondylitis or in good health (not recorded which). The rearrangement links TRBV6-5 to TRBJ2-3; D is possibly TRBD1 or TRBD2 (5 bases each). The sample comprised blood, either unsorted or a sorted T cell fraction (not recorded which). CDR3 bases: TGTGCCAGCAGTTACGGGACGGGAACAGATACGCAGTATTTT. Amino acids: CASSYGTGTDTQYF.